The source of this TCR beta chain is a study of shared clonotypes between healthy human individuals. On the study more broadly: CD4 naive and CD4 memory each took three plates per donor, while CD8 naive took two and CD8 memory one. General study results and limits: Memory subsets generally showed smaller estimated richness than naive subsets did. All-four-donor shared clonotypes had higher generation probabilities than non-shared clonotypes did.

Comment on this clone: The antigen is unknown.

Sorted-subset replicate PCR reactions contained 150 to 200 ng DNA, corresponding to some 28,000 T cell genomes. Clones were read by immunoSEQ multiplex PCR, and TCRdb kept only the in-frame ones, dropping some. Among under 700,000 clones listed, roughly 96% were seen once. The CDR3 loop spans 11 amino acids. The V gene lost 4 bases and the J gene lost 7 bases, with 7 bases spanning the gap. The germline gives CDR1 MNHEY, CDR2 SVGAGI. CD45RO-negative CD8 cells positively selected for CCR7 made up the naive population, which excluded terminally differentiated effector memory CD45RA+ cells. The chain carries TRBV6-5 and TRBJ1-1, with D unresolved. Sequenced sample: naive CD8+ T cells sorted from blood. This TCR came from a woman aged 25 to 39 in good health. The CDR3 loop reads CASSSRLEAFF. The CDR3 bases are TGTGCCAGCAGTTCACGACTTGAAGCTTTCTTT.